These 9 T cell receptor beta chains were all obtained from the same sample, sequenced in a study of breast tumors, draining lymph nodes, adjacent tissues. Samples came from axillary lymph nodes draining the breast cancer. TCRdb re-called the multiplex PCR reads with MiXCR, one entry per CDR3 protein. The sample lists under 300,000 distinct CDR3 sequences, under 35% occurring once. Sequenced sample: axillary lymph node tissue. All receptors derive from a female donor with breast cancer. Some clones in this sample may be carry-over from other donors' samples.

The chain links TRBV27 to TRBJ2-7, with D uncertain. Germline CDR1 is MNHEY and CDR2 is SMNVEV (reference sequence). V was shortened by 8 bases and J by 4 bases, with 18 bases between the two germline ends. The CDR3 is 14 amino acids. In DNA form, the CDR3 reads TGTGCCAGCGGAGCCCCGATGGCCGGGTACGAGCAGTACTTC. Its translation: CASGAPMAGYEQYF.

The chain uses TRBV6-6 and TRBJ2-2; 11 positions match TRBD1. The CDR3 extends over 16 amino acids. Germline CDR1 and CDR2: MNHNY and SVGAGI (reference sequence). V shed 4 bases, J shed 1 base, and the junction held 2 bases outside the gene matches. In nucleotides, the CDR3 is TGTGCCAGCAGTTCGGGACAGGGGGGGAACACCGGGGAGCTGTTTTTT. Protein: CASSSGQGGNTGELFF.

As to this clonotype: This clone may be a read error of a much larger clone one base away. This chain connects TRBV29-1 to TRBJ1-1; D gene unclear. The CDR3 has 13 amino acids. Deletions cut 7 bases from V and 3 bases from J, with 15 bases between. From germline, CDR1 is SQVTM and CDR2 ANQGSEA. CDR3: CSAGRIEYTEAFF. As DNA, the CDR3 is TGCAGCGCTGGGCGGATCGAGTACACTGAAGCTTTCTTT. Full variable domain (rest looked up from reference TRBV29-1 and TRBJ1-1): SAVISQKPSRDICQRGTSLTIQCQVDSQVTMMFWYRQQPGQSLTLIATANQGSEATYESGFVIDKFPISRPNLTFSTLTVSNMSPEDSSIYLCSAGRIEYTEAFFGQGTRLTVV.

Comments on this clonotype: Mismatch with germline at one junction end may stem from a read error. V usage is TRBV7-2 and J usage is TRBJ2-5; the D gene could be TRBD1 or TRBD2 (7 bases each). This CDR3 has 16 residues. Germline CDR1 is SGHTA and CDR2 is FQGNSA. In DNA, the CDR3 is TGTGTCAGCACCACCAGGGGGGGGGGGCGGCAAGAGACCCAGTACTTC. It encodes CVSTTRGGGRQETQYF. Full variable domain (outside the CDR3, taken from reference TRBV7-2 and TRBJ2-5): GAGVSQSPSNKVTEKGKDVELRCDPISGHTALYWYRQSLGQGLEFLIYFQGNSAPDKSGLPSDRFSAERTGGSVSTLTIQRTQQEDSAVYLCVSTTRGGGRQETQYFGPGTRLLVL.

This rearrangement joins TRBV27 to TRBJ2-7; D unclear. Deletions cut 0 bases from V and 3 bases from J, with 12 bases between. The CDR3 sequence is 15 residues long. Germline V gene lookup returns CDR1 MNHEY and CDR2 SMNVEV (reference sequence). The DNA of the CDR3 is TGTGCCAGCAGTTTATCTTTCCCGCAAGGCTACGAGCAGTACTTC. Protein product: CASSLSFPQGYEQYF.

The sample holds one count of this clonotype. V is TRBV20-1 and J is TRBJ1-2; D not resolved. The CDR3 has 9 amino acids. Germline CDR1 and CDR2: DFQATT and SNEGSKA (reference sequence). The CDR3 bases are TGCTCAAACCTTAGCGGCTACACCTTC. It yields the protein CSNLSGYTF.

This clonotype was recorded at least ten times. The chain is built from TRBV20-1 and TRBJ1-5, with D tentatively TRBD1 (5 bases). The CDR3 sequence is 14 residues long. Germline V lookup: CDR1 DFQATT, CDR2 SNEGSKA (reference sequence). V lost 0 bases, J lost 5 bases, and 11 bases lay in between. The CDR3 is CSARDQGTHQPQHF. The CDR3 DNA follows: TGCAGTGCTAGAGATCAGGGCACCCATCAGCCCCAGCATTTT.

This chain links TRBV7-2 with TRBJ2-1; unclear D gene. V shed 5 bases and J shed 8 bases, with 10 bases lying between them. The CDR3 totals 12 residues. In germline, CDR1 is SGHTA, CDR2 FQGNSA. Here the CDR3 DNA reads TGTGCCAGCAGCAATTTTAACGATGAGCAGTTCTTC. This sequence encodes CASSNFNDEQFF.

V gene TRBV5-1 combines with J gene TRBJ1-5; possibly TRBD1 for D (5 bases). CDR3 length: 14 amino acids. V lost 0 bases, J lost 3 bases, and 7 bases lay in between. The germline V gene encodes CDR1 SGHRS and CDR2 YFSETQ. DNA for the CDR3: TGCGCCAGCAGCTTGGGGGACCCCAATCAGCCCCAGCATTTT. This sequence encodes CASSLGDPNQPQHF. Drawing the rest from reference TRBV5-1 and TRBJ1-5, the complete variable domain is KAGVTQTPRYLIKTRGQQVTLSCSPISGHRSVSWYQQTPGQGLQFLFEYFSETQRNKGNFPGRFSGRQFSNSRSEMNVSTLELGDSALYLCASSLGDPNQPQHFGDGTRLSIL.